This T cell receptor (beta chain) was captured in a study of chemoradiotherapy in HPV16-positive cancers. Whole-study findings and limits: Better recurrence-free survival went with HPV-responsive T-cell expansion in HPV16-positive patients.

Losses at the gene ends were 6 bases for V and 2 bases for J; bases not matched to a gene: 4. Germline assignment: CDR1 MDHEN and CDR2 SYDVKM. This CDR3 region has 14 residues. A few counts support this clone. Antigen specificity is unknown. Assay: immunoSEQ multiplex PCR; the TCRdb copy retains only in-frame clones and omits some. This sample has some 17,000 clones, with just under 70% found just once. V is TRBV28 and J is TRBJ1-3; 7 bases fit TRBD1. The sequences come from tumor tissue, collected from a patient who underwent chemoradiotherapy. This TCR was sampled from a human donor with HPV-associated anogenital cancer. CDR3 amino acids: CASRKRGPGNTIYF. CDR3 DNA: TGTGCCAGCAGGAAGAGGGGGCCTGGAAACACCATATATTTT.